This TCR beta chain stems from a study of hypomethylating agent response in myelodysplastic syndrome. As for the study in general: Patients received azacitidine (about 75% of the 11) or decitabine (3 of 11). Complete response or hematologic improvement counted as response; others were non-responders.

The method was immunoSEQ multiplex PCR; TCRdb's version includes in-frame clones alone and lacks a portion of them. The sample lists almost 7,500 clones, around 87% occurring once. This CDR3 spans 13 amino acids. The germline gives CDR1 MDHEN, CDR2 SYDVKM. The V and J ends lost 4 bases and 13 bases respectively, with 19 bases between them. The chain is built from TRBV28 and TRBJ1-1, with D possibly TRBD1 on 5 matching bases. The TCR originated in a human donor with myelodysplastic syndrome. The material was bone marrow, obtained before or after starting hypomethylating agent treatment for myelodysplastic syndrome (not recorded which). The CDR3 coding sequence is TGTGCCAGCAGTTCCTTAGGGGCGCGAGATGGTTTCTTT. Translating it yields CASSSLGARDGFF.